These 32 T cell receptor beta chains were sequenced from one sample in a study of T-cell memory formation after mild COVID-19. TCRdb processed the 5' RACE reads anew with MiXCR; each CDR3 protein has one entry. This repertoire shows some 340,000 distinct CDR3 sequences, around 13% found once; its top ten account for around 21%. The sequenced material came from PBMCs or a T cell subset sorted from them (not recorded which). Receptors were obtained from a man between 18 and 35 years old who had mild COVID-19 (a few samples of this study predate the infection). Cell type and time point are not known.

This clonotype was detected many times. The J gene is TRBJ2-5, the V gene TRBV5-1; D possibly uses TRBD1 or TRBD2 (5 bases each). V lost 7 bases and J lost 0, with 13 bases in between. Germline V gene data show CDR1 as SGHRS and CDR2 as YFSETQ. This CDR3 contains 14 residues. CDR3 loop: CASRDGAYQETQYF. The CDR3, as DNA: TGCGCCAGCCGGGACGGTGCGTACCAAGAGACCCAGTACTTC.

This sequence joins TRBV5-1 and TRBJ1-6; D is uncertain. Germline V lookup: CDR1 SGHRS, CDR2 YFSETQ. CDR3 length: 13 residues. The V end was cut by 0 bases, the J end by 8 bases, with 6 bases between. The CDR3 DNA reads TGCGCCAGCAGCTTGGCGTGGGATTCACCCCTCCACTTT. It translates to CASSLAWDSPLHF.

Ten or more counts support this clonotype. The chain uses TRBV5-1 and TRBJ2-3, with D perhaps TRBD1 (6 bases). The V end was cut by 2 bases, the J end by 0 bases, with 16 bases between. Looked up from germline, CDR1 is SGHRS and CDR2 is YFSETQ. The CDR3 spans 17 residues. This CDR3 is CASSFLDRRSSTDTQYF. CDR3 bases: TGCGCCAGCAGCTTCCTAGACAGGCGGTCTAGCACAGATACGCAGTATTTT.

The V call is TRBV7-8, the J call TRBJ1-1, with 7 bases fitting TRBD1. Germline V gene lookup returns CDR1 SGHVS and CDR2 FQNEAQ. The ends lost 6 bases at V and 7 bases at J; junction bases unmatched: 8. This CDR3 spans 13 amino acids. In DNA, the CDR3 is TGTGCCAGCAGGAGCAGGGGGGGCGATGAAGCTTTCTTT. Translated: CASRSRGGDEAFF.

The CDR3 region has the DNA TGCGCCAGCAGCCAAGGGCGACAGAGAAATTCACCCCTCCACTTT. It translates to CASSQGRQRNSPLHF. The V gene is TRBV4-1, the J gene TRBJ1-6; TRBD1 is a possible D gene (5 bases). The CDR3 runs to 15 residues. The V end was cut by 1 base, the J end by 7 bases, with 11 bases between. Germline CDR1 reads MGHRA; CDR2 reads YSYEKL.

This rearrangement joins TRBV18 to TRBJ1-1; D is perhaps TRBD1 (5 bases). The CDR3 runs to 14 residues. The V end was cut by 2 bases, the J end by 4 bases, with 11 bases between. CDR1 KGHSH and CDR2 LQKENI come from the germline V gene. CDR3 sequence (DNA): TGTGCCAGCTCACCAGCGGGGGGTAGCACTGAAGCTTTCTTT. Protein sequence: CASSPAGGSTEAFF.

The chain joins TRBV10-3 to TRBJ1-5; 8 bases align to TRBD1. The V and J ends lost 4 bases and 5 bases, in that order; junction bases with no gene match: 7. Germline V gives CDR1 ENHRY, CDR2 SYGVKD. The CDR3 has 15 amino acids. This CDR3 reads CAISVTGERHQPQHF. The CDR3 bases are TGTGCCATCAGTGTGACAGGGGAAAGGCATCAGCCCCAGCATTTT.

The V and J genes are TRBV20-1 and TRBJ2-3, with 7 nucleotides matching TRBD2. Losses at the gene ends were 1 base for V and 2 bases for J; bases not matched to a gene: 6. The V gene's germline CDR1 is DFQATT and CDR2 SNEGSKA (reference sequence). The CDR3 consists of 15 residues. The DNA of the CDR3 is TGCAGTGCTAGAGTCCCCCTAGCGGCCACAGATACGCAGTATTTT. Protein sequence: CSARVPLAATDTQYF.

V and J are TRBV14 and TRBJ2-7; D not resolved. Trimming removed 3 bases at V and 0 bases at J, with 6 bases between. CDR3 length: 13 residues. CDR1 is SGHDN and CDR2 is FVKESK in the germline V gene. CDR3 sequence: CASSQSSSYEQYF. The CDR3 DNA follows: TGTGCCAGCAGCCAGTCTAGCTCCTACGAGCAGTACTTC.

This clonotype was recorded many times. CDR3 DNA: TGCGCCAGCAGCTCGGGTCTAGCGGGGGGGCCCTACGAGCAGTACTTC. Amino acid sequence: CASSSGLAGGPYEQYF. This chain joins TRBV5-1 and TRBJ2-7, with 12 bases matching TRBD2. Losses at the gene ends were 3 bases for V and 2 bases for J; bases not matched to a gene: 6. CDR1 SGHRS and CDR2 YFSETQ come from the germline V gene. CDR3 size: 16 residues.

This clonotype was seen repeatedly, ten times or more. The chain uses TRBV7-8 and TRBJ2-1, with 8 nucleotides matching TRBD2. The trim removed 1 base at V and 12 bases at J, leaving 8 bases unmatched. CDR3 length equals 14 residues. Germline V gives CDR1 SGHVS, CDR2 FQNEAQ. The CDR3 loop is CASSLGLATMRQFF. The DNA of the CDR3 is TGTGCCAGCAGCTTAGGACTAGCGACAATGAGGCAGTTCTTC.

This clonotype was counted only a few times. CDR3 in DNA: TGCGCCAGCAGCCAGACTAGCCCCCCGGCCCAGTACTTC. It yields the protein CASSQTSPPAQYF. V is TRBV10-2 and J is TRBJ2-5, with TRBD2 matching over 7 bases. The CDR3 runs 13 residues. CDR1 is WSHSY, CDR2 SAAADI, per germline. The V and J ends lost 6 bases and 9 bases, in that order; junction bases with no gene match: 10.

This clonotype appeared many times. The V call is TRBV20-1, the J call TRBJ1-1; no reliable D call. Looked up from germline, CDR1 is DFQATT and CDR2 is SNEGSKA (reference sequence). This CDR3 is built from 11 residues. The germline V and J ends were trimmed by 6 bases and 6 bases, with 11 bases remaining between them. CDR3: CSATHQAEAFF. CDR3 nucleotide sequence: TGCAGTGCCACCCATCAGGCTGAAGCTTTCTTT.

The chain links TRBV3-2 to TRBJ1-4. TRBV3-2 is assigned pseudogene status. The CDR3 runs to 15 residues. The CDR3 loop is CASSQVQSTNEKLFF. The DNA for the CDR3 is TGTGCCAGCAGCCAAGTTCAATCAACTAATGAAAAACTGTTTTTT.

This clonotype was seen more than once but under ten times. The chain carries TRBV10-3 and TRBJ2-3; 12 bases line up with TRBD2. The CDR3 covers 16 residues. Germline CDR1 reads ENHRY; CDR2 reads SYGVKD. The ends lost 10 bases at V and 0 bases at J; junction bases unmatched: 8. CDR3: CATVGLAGTSTDTQYF. In DNA form, the CDR3 reads TGTGCCACGGTTGGACTAGCGGGGACTAGCACAGATACGCAGTATTTT.

This chain connects TRBV7-2 to TRBJ2-5; TRBD2 might be the D (6 bases). The germline V and J ends were trimmed by 7 bases and 0 bases, with 18 bases remaining between them. The CDR3 sequence is 16 residues long. The germline V gene has CDR1 SGHTA and CDR2 FQGNSA. For the CDR3, the DNA is TGTGCCAGCAACACCGTGGCGGGGAGGTACCAAGAGACCCAGTACTTC. It translates to CASNTVAGRYQETQYF.

This clonotype showed up just a few times. V and J are TRBV20-1 and TRBJ1-1, with D unclear. Trimming shortened V by 1 base and J by 0 bases, and 6 bases separated the two germline ends. CDR3 length: 13 amino acids. CDR1 and CDR2 (germline): DFQATT, SNEGSKA (reference sequence). The CDR3 loop reads CSARVPLNTEAFF. The CDR3, as DNA: TGCAGTGCTAGAGTGCCCCTGAACACTGAAGCTTTCTTT.

Only a few counts were recorded for this clonotype. The chain combines TRBV7-3 with TRBJ2-3; 9 bases align to TRBD2. This CDR3 region has 16 residues. The ends lost 5 bases at V and 6 bases at J; junction bases unmatched: 12. Germline V gives CDR1 SGHTA, CDR2 FQGTGA. The CDR3 bases are TGTGCCAGCAGCCGAATAGCGGGGGCGCCCCCCGATACGCAGTATTTT. Residues: CASSRIAGAPPDTQYF.

The V call is TRBV6-2 or TRBV6-3, the J call TRBJ2-2; possible D gene TRBD2, 5 bases. The CDR3 contains 14 residues. V gave up 7 bases and J gave up 7 bases, with 16 bases separating them. Germline V gene data show CDR1 as MNHEY and CDR2 as SVGEGT. The CDR3 sequence: CASNKDRAVGELFF. The CDR3 DNA reads as TGTGCCAGCAACAAGGACCGAGCGGTCGGGGAGCTGTTTTTT.

The chain is built from TRBV4-1 and TRBJ2-3; 10 bases map to TRBD2. Unmatched junction bases numbered 16, after V lost 2 bases and J lost 8 bases. The length of the CDR3 is 18 residues. Germline CDR1 MGHRA, CDR2 YSYEKL. CDR3 DNA sequence: TGCGCCAGCAGCCAATACCGTGGACTAGCGGACGTCCAGGGTACGCAGTATTTT. Its protein is CASSQYRGLADVQGTQYF.

This clonotype has just a few counts. V is TRBV6-6 and J is TRBJ1-1, with D possibly TRBD1 on 6 matching bases. The CDR3 runs to 14 residues. V lost 5 bases and J 4 bases, leaving 14 bases between the germline ends. The germline CDR1 and CDR2 sequences are MNHNY and SVGAGI (reference sequence). The CDR3: CASSLPEGGTEAFF. CDR3 bases: TGTGCCAGCAGTCTCCCGGAGGGGGGCACTGAAGCTTTCTTT.

This chain joins TRBV15 and TRBJ1-5, with D perhaps TRBD1 (5 bases). The V end was cut by 2 bases, the J end by 9 bases, with 8 bases between. Looked up from germline, CDR1 is LNHNV and CDR2 is YYDKDF (reference sequence). This CDR3 is 12 amino acids long. CDR3 region: CATSRLDTPQHF. The CDR3 DNA is TGTGCCACCAGCAGACTGGACACGCCCCAGCATTTT.

This clonotype has ten or more counts. The chain links TRBV6-4 to TRBJ2-3, with a tentative D call TRBD2 (7 bases). Germline V CDR1 and CDR2: MRHNA, SNTAGT. This CDR3 comprises 15 residues. Trimming took 4 bases from V and 2 from J, leaving 13 bases between them. The CDR3 nucleotides read TGTGCCAGCAGTGCACTTGGGGGGGCCACAGATACGCAGTATTTT. It codes for CASSALGGATDTQYF.

This clonotype was counted between two and nine times. V usage is TRBV20-1 and J usage is TRBJ1-6; no reliable D call. This CDR3 has 12 residues. In germline, CDR1 is DFQATT, CDR2 SNEGSKA (reference sequence). Trimming cost V 4 bases and J 9 bases, with 10 bases left between them. Written as DNA, the CDR3 is TGCAGTGCTAAGGACGGAACTTCACCCCTCCACTTT. This encodes CSAKDGTSPLHF.

This rearrangement joins TRBV25-1 to TRBJ1-1; D is possibly TRBD1 (6 bases). The germline V gene encodes CDR1 MGHDK and CDR2 SYGVNS. The V gene lost 5 bases and the J gene lost 10 bases, with 14 bases spanning the gap. CDR3 size: 12 residues. The CDR3 sequence: CASSLRGVGAFF. The DNA of the CDR3 is TGTGCCAGCAGTCTGAGGGGGGTAGGAGCTTTCTTT.

V usage is TRBV6-5 and J usage is TRBJ1-1, with D maybe TRBD1 (6 bases). The CDR3 consists of 16 residues. The V gene lost 0 bases and the J gene lost 3 bases, with 14 bases spanning the gap. Per the germline V gene, CDR1 is MNHEY and CDR2 is SVGAGI. The CDR3 sequence is CASSYSWGRRDTEAFF. CDR3 sequence (DNA): TGTGCCAGCAGTTACTCGTGGGGGCGCCGGGACACTGAAGCTTTCTTT.

In its sample, this clonotype was seen many times. V is TRBV7-2 and J is TRBJ2-5; D uncertain. The V and J ends lost 5 bases and 5 bases respectively, with 9 bases between them. The germline V gene encodes CDR1 SGHTA and CDR2 FQGNSA. The CDR3 covers 12 residues. The CDR3 DNA reads as TGTGCCAGCAGCGTATCGAAGGAGACCCAGTACTTC. Protein product: CASSVSKETQYF.

In regard to this clonotype: One end of the junction does not line up with germline, which may come from a read error. This chain connects TRBV15 to TRBJ2-3, with D maybe TRBD1 (6 bases). Germline CDR1 reads LNHNV; CDR2 reads YYDKDF (reference sequence). There are 14 residues in the CDR3. This CDR3 reads CATSRDRGADTLYF. DNA for the CDR3: TGTGCCACCAGCAGAGACAGGGGTGCAGATACGCTGTATTTT.

The rearrangement joins TRBV27 to TRBJ1-5; possibly TRBD1 for D (5 bases). V lost 5 bases, J lost 6 bases, and 14 bases lay in between. Germline CDR1 MNHEY, CDR2 SMNVEV (reference sequence). The CDR3 length is 14 residues. In DNA form, the CDR3 reads TGTGCCAGCAGTACGGGACTTCTCCGTCAGCCCCAGCATTTT. Protein product: CASSTGLLRQPQHF.

In its sample, this clonotype was seen a few times. The V and J genes are TRBV19 and TRBJ2-7; the D gene is possibly TRBD1 (6 bases). There are 13 residues in the CDR3. The V and J ends lost 1 base and 5 bases respectively, with 9 bases between them. Looked up from germline, CDR1 is LNHDA and CDR2 is SQIVND (reference sequence). CDR3 nucleotides: TGTGCCAGTAGTATAGTCCCAGGGGACGAGCAGTACTTC. This encodes CASSIVPGDEQYF.

This clonotype was seen more than once but under ten times. This chain links TRBV12-3 or TRBV12-4 with TRBJ2-7; D gene unclear. Trimming shortened V by 8 bases and J by 4 bases, and 12 bases separated the two germline ends. The CDR3 covers 12 residues. CDR3 bases: TGTGCCAGCGCCGCAATCCTATACGAGCAGTACGTC. Amino acid sequence: CASAAILYEQYV.

There are many counts of this clonotype. The chain has TRBV10-3 and TRBJ2-7, with TRBD1 matching 9 bases. V gave up 0 bases and J gave up 7 bases; unmatched junction bases: 4. Germline values: CDR1 ENHRY, CDR2 SYGVKD. The CDR3 has 14 residues. The CDR3 coding sequence is TGTGCCATCAGTGAGTCGACAGGGGGAGGGGAGCAGTACTTC. This codes for CAISESTGGGEQYF.